Listed below are T cell receptor beta chains from one sample, sequenced in a study of blood T cell repertoires in COVID-19. Method: immunoSEQ multiplex PCR; TCRdb's copy keeps in-frame clones and lacks some. This repertoire shows roughly 200,000 clones, roughly 85% found once; its top ten account for around a sixth. The specimen sequenced was PBMCs or T cells enriched from blood (not recorded which). The source is a man aged 40-49 years who had recovered from COVID-19. The conserved cysteine and the conserved F or W are not part of the CDR3 here. The listing skips clone size in some rows; elsewhere it reads once, few, many or a size class.

TRBV5-6,12,TRBJ2-7,-,ASSFHSTLAPQY
TRBV7-3,12,TRBJ2-1,-,ASSLAGNHNEQF
TRBV19,13,TRBJ2-2,-,ASIQGHLNTGELF
TRBV30,14,TRBJ2-1,few,AWSGLTSGSYNEQF
TRBV28,12,TRBJ2-7,-,ASSGPTLPGEQY
TRBV4-1,9,TRBJ2-7,once,ASSQDSEQY
TRBV7-9,11,TRBJ2-7,-,ASSLAQTYEQY
TRBV29-1,12,TRBJ2-7,-,SVPWGQGKNEQY
TRBV27,9,TRBJ2-7,-,ASGGLADEY
TRBV28,14,TRBJ1-6,-,ASSLSSRTENSPLH
TRBV6-2/TRBV6-3,13,TRBJ2-7,-,ASSYGTSGTYEQY
TRBV30,11,TRBJ2-7,-,AGRGAGGYEQY
TRBV5-6,14,TRBJ2-2,-,ASSLDRAVYTGELF
TRBV27,14,TRBJ1-2,-,ASRTAVREGRFGYT
TRBV5-1,13,TRBJ1-1,-,ASSLSGTPNTEAF